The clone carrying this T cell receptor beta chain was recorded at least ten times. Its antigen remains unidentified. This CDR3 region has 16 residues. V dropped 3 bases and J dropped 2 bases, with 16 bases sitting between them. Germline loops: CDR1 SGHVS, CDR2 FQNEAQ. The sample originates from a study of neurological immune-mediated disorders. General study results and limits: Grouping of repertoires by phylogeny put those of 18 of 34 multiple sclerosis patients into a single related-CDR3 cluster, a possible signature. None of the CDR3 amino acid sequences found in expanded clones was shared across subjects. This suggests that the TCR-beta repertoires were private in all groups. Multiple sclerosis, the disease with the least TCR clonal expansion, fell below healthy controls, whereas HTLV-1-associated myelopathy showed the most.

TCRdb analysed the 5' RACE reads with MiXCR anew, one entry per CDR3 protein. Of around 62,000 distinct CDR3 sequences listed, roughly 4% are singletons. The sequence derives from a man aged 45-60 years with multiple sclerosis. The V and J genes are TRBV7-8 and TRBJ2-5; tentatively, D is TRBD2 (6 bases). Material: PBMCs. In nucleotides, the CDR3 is TGTGCCAGCAGCTTGCCCAATTGGGGGGTACAAGAGACCCAGTACTTC. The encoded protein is CASSLPNWGVQETQYF.